This T cell receptor beta chain was captured by sequencing in a study of blood T cells in healthy people across ages. Findings of the study overall: With naive T cell percentage, TCR beta diversity showed a strong correlation.

Regarding this clonotype: The antigen remains undetermined.

Germline lookup yields CDR1 SGHRS and CDR2 YFSETQ. Deletions cut 4 bases from V and 4 bases from J, with 10 bases between. The CDR3 is made up of 13 amino acids. Primed by a sample-barcoded 5' primer and a J-beta primer mix, a second PCR proceeded for about 6 to 12 cycles. TCRdb analysed the 5' RACE reads with MiXCR anew, one entry per CDR3 protein. This table has about 800,000 distinct CDR3 sequences, 58% appearing once. Input material: blood. The origin of this receptor is a young man in good health. The chain is built from TRBV5-1 and TRBJ2-3; the D is unclear. CDR3 residues: CASSPEMADTQYF. Written as DNA, the CDR3 is TGCGCCAGCAGCCCCGAGATGGCAGATACGCAGTATTTT. Variable domain in full (rest from reference TRBV5-1 and TRBJ2-3): KAGVTQTPRYLIKTRGQQVTLSCSPISGHRSVSWYQQTPGQGLQFLFEYFSETQRNKGNFPGRFSGRQFSNSRSEMNVSTLELGDSALYLCASSPEMADTQYFGPGTRLTVL.